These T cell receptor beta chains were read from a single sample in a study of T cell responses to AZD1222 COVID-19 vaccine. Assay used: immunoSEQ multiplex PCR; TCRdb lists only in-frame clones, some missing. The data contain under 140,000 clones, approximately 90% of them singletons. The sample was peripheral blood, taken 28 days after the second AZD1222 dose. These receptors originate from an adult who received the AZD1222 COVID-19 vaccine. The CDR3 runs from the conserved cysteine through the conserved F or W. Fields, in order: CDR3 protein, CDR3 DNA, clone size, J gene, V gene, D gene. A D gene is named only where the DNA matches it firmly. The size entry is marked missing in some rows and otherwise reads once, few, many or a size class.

CDR3 protein: CASSWTGGDQPQHF; CDR3 DNA: TGCGCCAGCAGCTGGACAGGGGGTGACCAGCCCCAGCATTTT; clone size: .; J gene: TRBJ1-5; V gene: TRBV5-1; D gene: TRBD1
CDR3 protein: CASSPLELDAYEQYF; CDR3 DNA: TGTGCCAGCTCACCATTAGAACTGGACGCCTACGAGCAGTACTTC; clone size: .; J gene: TRBJ2-7; V gene: TRBV18; D gene: .
CDR3 protein: CASSGGTVYYGYTF; CDR3 DNA: TGTGCCAGCAGCGGCGGGACAGTCTACTATGGCTACACCTTC; clone size: .; J gene: TRBJ1-2; V gene: TRBV5-4; D gene: TRBD1
CDR3 protein: CASSLVVGGELFF; CDR3 DNA: TGTGCCAGCAGCTTGGTCGTCGGCGGGGAGCTGTTTTTT; clone size: .; J gene: TRBJ2-2; V gene: TRBV7-9; D gene: .
CDR3 protein: CASSIVRGSRSYNEQFF; CDR3 DNA: TGTGCCAGTAGTATAGTCCGCGGGAGTCGGTCCTACAATGAGCAGTTCTTC; clone size: .; J gene: TRBJ2-1; V gene: TRBV19; D gene: TRBD2
CDR3 protein: CASSFTGETGYTF; CDR3 DNA: TGTGCCAGCAGCTTTACGGGAGAGACTGGCTACACCTTC; clone size: .; J gene: TRBJ1-2; V gene: TRBV5-5; D gene: .
CDR3 protein: CASSLVWGARNTEAFF; CDR3 DNA: TGCGCCAGCAGCTTGGTCTGGGGGGCCAGGAACACTGAAGCTTTCTTT; clone size: .; J gene: TRBJ1-1; V gene: TRBV5-1; D gene: .
CDR3 protein: CSVKTGAHTGELFF; CDR3 DNA: TGCAGCGTGAAGACAGGGGCACACACCGGGGAGCTGTTTTTT; clone size: .; J gene: TRBJ2-2; V gene: TRBV29-1; D gene: TRBD1
CDR3 protein: CASSQDPGQANYGYTF; CDR3 DNA: TGTGCCAGCAGCCAAGACCCGGGACAAGCGAACTATGGCTACACCTTC; clone size: .; J gene: TRBJ1-2; V gene: TRBV14; D gene: .
CDR3 protein: CASSGGYEQYF; CDR3 DNA: TGTGCCAGCAGCGGAGGCTACGAGCAGTACTTC; clone size: .; J gene: TRBJ2-7; V gene: TRBV6-2/TRBV6-3; D gene: .
CDR3 protein: CASSSNRSGGKTQYF; CDR3 DNA: TGTGCCAGCAGTTCAAACCGGTCAGGGGGGAAGACCCAGTACTTC; clone size: .; J gene: TRBJ2-5; V gene: TRBV28; D gene: .
CDR3 protein: CASSSRGEANEKLFF; CDR3 DNA: TGTGCCAGCAGCTCCAGGGGTGAGGCTAATGAAAAACTGTTTTTT; clone size: .; J gene: TRBJ1-4; V gene: TRBV11-3; D gene: .
CDR3 protein: CASSSGTASNQPQHF; CDR3 DNA: TGTGCCAGTAGCTCCGGGACCGCTAGCAATCAGCCCCAGCATTTT; clone size: once; J gene: TRBJ1-5; V gene: TRBV19; D gene: .
CDR3 protein: CASTVSGRREQYF; CDR3 DNA: TGTGCCAGCACCGTTAGCGGGAGGCGCGAGCAGTACTTC; clone size: .; J gene: TRBJ2-7; V gene: TRBV28; D gene: TRBD2
CDR3 protein: CASSLALRSGETQYF; CDR3 DNA: TGTGCCAGCAGCTTAGCGCTTAGAAGCGGAGAGACCCAGTACTTC; clone size: .; J gene: TRBJ2-5; V gene: TRBV7-8; D gene: .
CDR3 protein: CASSPRSSGTDTQYF; CDR3 DNA: TGTGCCAGCTCACCACGATCGTCTGGGACAGATACGCAGTATTTT; clone size: .; J gene: TRBJ2-3; V gene: TRBV18; D gene: .
CDR3 protein: CASSEAWQGWDGNTIYF; CDR3 DNA: TGTGCCAGCAGTGAAGCGTGGCAGGGTTGGGATGGAAACACCATATATTTT; clone size: .; J gene: TRBJ1-3; V gene: TRBV6-1; D gene: .
CDR3 protein: CASSYSLTGAGNTIYF; CDR3 DNA: TGTGCCAGCAGTTACTCCCTGACAGGGGCAGGAAACACCATATATTTT; clone size: .; J gene: TRBJ1-3; V gene: TRBV6-5; D gene: TRBD1
CDR3 protein: CASTVHTGATEAFF; CDR3 DNA: TGTGCCAGCACCGTCCACACCGGGGCCACTGAAGCTTTCTTT; clone size: .; J gene: TRBJ1-1; V gene: TRBV2; D gene: .
CDR3 protein: CASSQTLDSFYEQYF; CDR3 DNA: TGCGCCAGCAGCCAAACCCTGGACAGCTTCTACGAGCAGTACTTC; clone size: .; J gene: TRBJ2-7; V gene: TRBV4-1; D gene: .
CDR3 protein: CASTDPGTVQETQYF; CDR3 DNA: TGCGCCAGCACCGACCCCGGGACAGTGCAAGAGACCCAGTACTTC; clone size: .; J gene: TRBJ2-5; V gene: TRBV10-1; D gene: TRBD1
CDR3 protein: CAAGVSQPQHF; CDR3 DNA: TGTGCCGCAGGGGTGAGTCAGCCCCAGCATTTT; clone size: .; J gene: TRBJ1-5; V gene: TRBV28; D gene: .
CDR3 protein: CASSLGGAGGLNTEAFF; CDR3 DNA: TGTGCCAGCAGCTTGGGCGGGGCAGGGGGCTTGAACACTGAAGCTTTCTTT; clone size: .; J gene: TRBJ1-1; V gene: TRBV5-4; D gene: TRBD1
CDR3 protein: CASSLGRPTDTQYF; CDR3 DNA: TGCGCCAGCAGCTTGGGTCGTCCCACAGATACGCAGTATTTT; clone size: .; J gene: TRBJ2-3; V gene: TRBV5-1; D gene: .
CDR3 protein: CASSLGSSNQPQHF; CDR3 DNA: TGTGCCAGCAGCTTGGGGTCTAGCAATCAGCCCCAGCATTTT; clone size: once; J gene: TRBJ1-5; V gene: TRBV5-6; D gene: .
CDR3 protein: CASRVGSGGPDTQYF; CDR3 DNA: TGTGCCAGCAGAGTAGGAAGCGGGGGGCCAGATACGCAGTATTTT; clone size: .; J gene: TRBJ2-3; V gene: TRBV2; D gene: TRBD2
CDR3 protein: CASSPTGVGYGYTF; CDR3 DNA: TGTGCCAGTAGTCCGACAGGGGTAGGCTATGGCTACACCTTC; clone size: .; J gene: TRBJ1-2; V gene: TRBV19; D gene: TRBD1
CDR3 protein: CASSLGQSYGYTF; CDR3 DNA: TGCGCCAGCAGCTTGGGACAGAGCTATGGCTACACCTTC; clone size: .; J gene: TRBJ1-2; V gene: TRBV5-1; D gene: .
CDR3 protein: CASSPPTRSSGNTIYF; CDR3 DNA: TGTGCCAGCAGCCCCCCGACGCGGAGCTCTGGAAACACCATATATTTT; clone size: once; J gene: TRBJ1-3; V gene: TRBV13; D gene: .
CDR3 protein: CASRPGLAVYEQYF; CDR3 DNA: TGTGCCAGCAGGCCGGGACTAGCGGTCTACGAGCAGTACTTC; clone size: .; J gene: TRBJ2-7; V gene: TRBV3-1/TRBV3-2; D gene: TRBD2
CDR3 protein: CASSGTSGGAVRNEQFF; CDR3 DNA: TGTGCCAGCAGCGGGACTAGCGGGGGGGCCGTCCGCAATGAGCAGTTCTTC; clone size: .; J gene: TRBJ2-1; V gene: TRBV3-1/TRBV3-2; D gene: TRBD2
CDR3 protein: CASSPESIGGSEQYF; CDR3 DNA: TGTGCCAGCTCACCGGAGAGCATTGGGGGATCCGAGCAGTACTTC; clone size: .; J gene: TRBJ2-7; V gene: TRBV18; D gene: .
CDR3 protein: CASSLTGGNTGELFF; CDR3 DNA: TGTGCCAGCAGCTTAACAGGGGGCAACACCGGGGAGCTGTTTTTT; clone size: once; J gene: TRBJ2-2; V gene: TRBV5-4; D gene: TRBD1
CDR3 protein: CASSRFRDRGRAGELFF; CDR3 DNA: TGTGCCAGCAGCCGATTCCGGGACAGGGGGCGCGCCGGGGAGCTGTTTTTT; clone size: .; J gene: TRBJ2-2; V gene: TRBV21-1; D gene: .
CDR3 protein: CASSEILGAYGYTF; CDR3 DNA: TGTGCCAGCAGTGAAATTCTGGGTGCCTATGGCTACACCTTC; clone size: .; J gene: TRBJ1-2; V gene: TRBV6-1; D gene: .
CDR3 protein: CASSFTGVYEQYF; CDR3 DNA: TGTGCCAGCAGTTTTACAGGAGTCTACGAGCAGTACTTC; clone size: once; J gene: TRBJ2-7; V gene: TRBV6-2/TRBV6-3; D gene: .
CDR3 protein: CASTGQGKETQYF; CDR3 DNA: TGTGCTAGTACCGGACAGGGGAAAGAGACCCAGTACTTC; clone size: .; J gene: TRBJ2-5; V gene: TRBV12-5; D gene: TRBD1
CDR3 protein: CASSATGNYGYTF; CDR3 DNA: TGTGCCAGCAGTGCGACAGGGAACTATGGCTACACCTTC; clone size: .; J gene: TRBJ1-2; V gene: TRBV14; D gene: TRBD1
CDR3 protein: CASSQAGQVYNEQFF; CDR3 DNA: TGTGCCAGCAGCCAAGCTGGACAGGTTTACAATGAGCAGTTCTTC; clone size: .; J gene: TRBJ2-1; V gene: TRBV4-2; D gene: TRBD1
CDR3 protein: CASRRGDTYTGELFF; CDR3 DNA: TGTGCCAGCCGTCGAGGAGACACGTACACCGGGGAGCTGTTTTTT; clone size: .; J gene: TRBJ2-2; V gene: TRBV6-5; D gene: .
CDR3 protein: CASSFNPGMGSFF; CDR3 DNA: TGTGCCAGCAGCTTTAATCCAGGGATGGGGTCTTTCTTT; clone size: .; J gene: TRBJ1-1; V gene: TRBV11-2; D gene: .
CDR3 protein: CASTRFGLGYEQYF; CDR3 DNA: TGTGCCAGCACCCGTTTTGGGCTCGGGTACGAGCAGTACTTC; clone size: .; J gene: TRBJ2-7; V gene: TRBV28; D gene: .
CDR3 protein: CASSRGGFSEQFF; CDR3 DNA: TGTGCCAGCAGCCGGGGGGGATTCAGTGAGCAGTTCTTC; clone size: .; J gene: TRBJ2-1; V gene: TRBV3-1/TRBV3-2; D gene: TRBD2
CDR3 protein: CASSFGSLNEQFF; CDR3 DNA: TGTGCCAGCAGTTTCGGATCCCTCAATGAGCAGTTCTTC; clone size: .; J gene: TRBJ2-1; V gene: TRBV2; D gene: .
CDR3 protein: CASSPAGNTEAFF; CDR3 DNA: TGTGCCAGCAGTCCCGCAGGGAACACTGAAGCTTTCTTT; clone size: .; J gene: TRBJ1-1; V gene: TRBV12-3/TRBV12-4; D gene: .
CDR3 protein: CASSLGFGKGGYTF; CDR3 DNA: TGCGCCAGCAGCTTGGGGTTTGGGAAAGGTGGCTACACCTTC; clone size: .; J gene: TRBJ1-2; V gene: TRBV5-1; D gene: .
CDR3 protein: CASTSLSLFGRNTEAFF; CDR3 DNA: TGTGCCAGCACCAGTTTGAGTTTGTTCGGACGGAACACTGAAGCTTTCTTT; clone size: .; J gene: TRBJ1-1; V gene: TRBV27; D gene: .
CDR3 protein: CASSYSGIYEQYF; CDR3 DNA: TGTGCCAGCAGTTACAGTGGGATCTACGAGCAGTACTTC; clone size: .; J gene: TRBJ2-7; V gene: TRBV6-5; D gene: .
CDR3 protein: CASSLGAGGIETQYF; CDR3 DNA: TGCGCCAGCAGCCTCGGGGCAGGGGGTATCGAGACCCAGTACTTC; clone size: .; J gene: TRBJ2-5; V gene: TRBV5-1; D gene: TRBD1
CDR3 protein: CASSEGTDNEKLFF; CDR3 DNA: TGTGCCAGCAGTGAGGGGACAGATAATGAAAAACTGTTTTTT; clone size: .; J gene: TRBJ1-4; V gene: TRBV25-1; D gene: TRBD1
CDR3 protein: CASSLGGQMDEKLFF; CDR3 DNA: TGTGCCAGCAGTTTGGGGGGCCAGATGGATGAAAAACTGTTTTTT; clone size: few; J gene: TRBJ1-4; V gene: TRBV28; D gene: .
CDR3 protein: CSVGNSGGTDTQYF; CDR3 DNA: TGCAGCGTTGGTAATAGCGGTGGCACAGATACGCAGTATTTT; clone size: .; J gene: TRBJ2-3; V gene: TRBV29-1; D gene: .
CDR3 protein: CASSQAMTGDQPQHF; CDR3 DNA: TGTGCCAGCAGCCAGGCTATGACAGGGGACCAGCCCCAGCATTTT; clone size: .; J gene: TRBJ1-5; V gene: TRBV6-5; D gene: TRBD1
CDR3 protein: CASSGTVGSDTIYF; CDR3 DNA: TGCGCCAGCAGTGGGACAGTAGGTTCGGACACCATATATTTT; clone size: .; J gene: TRBJ1-3; V gene: TRBV10-1; D gene: .
CDR3 protein: CASSRGQGWTGELFF; CDR3 DNA: TGTGCCAGCAGCCGCGGACAGGGGTGGACCGGGGAGCTGTTTTTT; clone size: .; J gene: TRBJ2-2; V gene: TRBV21-1; D gene: .
CDR3 protein: CASSFQGIWHTEAFF; CDR3 DNA: TGTGCCAGCAGCTTCCAGGGAATATGGCACACTGAAGCTTTCTTT; clone size: .; J gene: TRBJ1-1; V gene: TRBV11-3; D gene: .
CDR3 protein: CASSFGRGSYEQYF; CDR3 DNA: TGTGCCAGTAGTTTCGGGCGCGGCTCCTACGAGCAGTACTTC; clone size: few; J gene: TRBJ2-7; V gene: TRBV19; D gene: .
CDR3 protein: CASTPDRGGWNTEAFF; CDR3 DNA: TGTGCCAGTACCCCGGACAGGGGTGGATGGAACACTGAAGCTTTCTTT; clone size: .; J gene: TRBJ1-1; V gene: TRBV19; D gene: TRBD1
CDR3 protein: CATSDFKGGYTF; CDR3 DNA: TGTGCCACCAGTGATTTCAAGGGTGGCTACACCTTC; clone size: .; J gene: TRBJ1-2; V gene: TRBV24-1; D gene: .
CDR3 protein: CASSLEGWGTNEKLFF; CDR3 DNA: TGTGCCAGCAGCTTAGAGGGCTGGGGAACTAATGAAAAACTGTTTTTT; clone size: once; J gene: TRBJ1-4; V gene: TRBV11-2; D gene: .